This T cell receptor beta chain was captured by sequencing in a study of blood T cell repertoires in COVID-19. Study-level background: PBMCs, B-cell-depleted T cells, or T cells provided the cDNA or gDNA that made up the material.

This CDR3 spans 14 amino acids. Unmatched junction bases numbered 5, after V lost 1 base and J lost 5 bases. Germline CDR1 and CDR2: SGHTA and FQGNSA. Only in-frame clones appear in the TCRdb table, and some are missing; sequencing was by immunoSEQ multiplex PCR. Among roughly 250,000 clones listed, approximately 80% were seen once. The gene calls are TRBV7-2 and TRBJ2-7; TRBD1 matches 7 bases. Sequencing was carried out using peripheral blood. The clonotype comes from a human donor in a cohort sampled during active COVID-19. CDR3 DNA sequence: TGTGCCAGCAGCTTAGTGTCCGACAGGGACGAGCAGTACTTC. As protein: CASSLVSDRDEQYF.